This T cell receptor (beta chain) was documented in a study of blood T cell repertoires in COVID-19. Only in-frame clones appear in the TCRdb table, and some are missing; sequencing was by immunoSEQ multiplex PCR. Among 300,000 to 400,000 clones listed, about 90% were seen once. Germline CDR1 and CDR2: SGHTA and FQGTGA. The CDR3 sequence is 16 residues long. Trimming cost V 5 bases and J 4 bases; bases outside gene matches: 9. This clonotype originated in a woman aged 55-70 years with COVID-19, enrolled during active disease. The specimen was peripheral blood. The chain recombines TRBV7-3 with TRBJ1-1, with 11 bases fitting TRBD1. The CDR3 DNA reads as TGTGCCAGCAGCCCACGGACAGGGGGCTTTGTCACTGAAGCTTTCTTT. Translation: CASSPRTGGFVTEAFF.